This T cell receptor (beta chain) was profiled in a study of identifying expanded T cells in peripheral blood. Collection occurred without any documented infections or immune events in donors. Method: immunoSEQ multiplex PCR; TCRdb's copy keeps in-frame clones and lacks some. The sample records about 110,000 clones, about 87% being singletons. This CDR3 spans 21 amino acids. V gave up 2 bases and J gave up 5 bases; unmatched junction bases: 24. In germline, CDR1 is SGDLS, CDR2 YYNGEE. Sequences were obtained from blood. V usage is TRBV9 and J usage is TRBJ2-4; 8 bases are a match to TRBD2. The TCR was taken from a person aged 18-70 years in good health. CDR3 protein: CASSVSVGGREGSNPQNIQYF. Written as DNA, the CDR3 is TGTGCCAGCAGCGTTTCGGTAGGTGGTCGGGAGGGATCTAACCCTCAAAACATTCAGTACTTC.